Below are 23 T cell receptor beta chains sequenced from a single sample in a study of CD8 T cells in Susac syndrome. An amount of RNA that ranged from about 0.45 to 1 ug was reverse transcribed with random hexamers. TCRdb re-called the immunoSEQ multiplex PCR reads through MiXCR, storing one row per CDR3 protein. The sample lists 150,000 to 200,000 distinct CDR3 sequences, roughly 95% seen once, with over 0.09% in the top ten. The sample comprised CD4+ T cells from PBMCs. The origin of the receptors is a human donor with multiple sclerosis.

The chain employs TRBV25-1 and TRBJ1-1, with no clear D. Germline-derived CDR1 and CDR2 are MGHDK and SYGVNS. This CDR3 has 12 amino acids. Between the trimmed V and J ends, which lost 5 bases and 7 bases, there was a span of 11 bases. CDR3 DNA: TGTGCCAGCAGTACCTCTCTGCTTGAAGCTTTCTTT. Protein product: CASSTSLLEAFF.

V and J are TRBV24-1 and TRBJ2-2; the match to TRBD1 covers 8 bases. The CDR3 is made up of 16 amino acids. V shed 4 bases and J 4 bases; nucleotides not matched to a gene: 7. CDR1 is KGHDR and CDR2 is SFDVKD in the germline V gene. The CDR3 coding sequence is TGTGCCACCAGTGACGCTGGACAGGGAGGCACCGGGGAGCTGTTTTTT. This gives the protein CATSDAGQGGTGELFF.

V gene TRBV18 combines with J gene TRBJ1-3, with TRBD1 identical over 9 bases. The germline CDR1 and CDR2 sequences are KGHSH and LQKENI. With 3 bases clipped from V and 2 bases from J, the junction kept 11 bases outside the gene matches. The CDR3 has 18 residues. CDR3 region: CASSPSVGTGMPGNTIYF. CDR3 nucleotide sequence: TGTGCCAGCTCACCGTCGGTTGGGACAGGGATGCCTGGAAACACCATATATTTT. Based on the CDR3 plus reference TRBV18 and TRBJ1-3, the full variable domain is NAGVMQNPRHLVRRRGQEARLRCSPMKGHSHVYWYRQLPEEGLKFMVYLQKENIIDESGMPKERFSAEFPKEGPSILRIQQVVRGDSAAYFCASSPSVGTGMPGNTIYFGEGSWLTVV.

The chain combines TRBV5-1 with TRBJ2-3; possibly TRBD1 for D (6 bases). The germline V gene encodes CDR1 SGHRS and CDR2 YFSETQ. V dropped 0 bases and J dropped 4 bases, with 9 bases sitting between them. This CDR3 contains 14 residues. As DNA, the CDR3 is TGCGCCAGCAGCTTGGGACAGGTTCCAGATACGCAGTATTTT. This codes for CASSLGQVPDTQYF.

The chain carries TRBV10-3 and TRBJ1-1; possibly TRBD1 for D (6 bases). Deletions cut 8 bases from V and 5 bases from J, with 18 bases between. The germline V gene has CDR1 ENHRY and CDR2 SYGVKD. This CDR3 is 14 amino acids long. CDR3 sequence: CAIVGGPGLTEAFF. CDR3 DNA: TGTGCCATCGTGGGGGGGCCAGGGTTGACTGAAGCTTTCTTT.

The rearrangement uses TRBV28 and TRBJ1-2; TRBD1 is a possible D gene (5 bases). The CDR3 length is 13 residues. Germline loops: CDR1 MDHEN, CDR2 SYDVKM. V lost 7 bases, J lost 8 bases, and 17 bases lay in between. CDR3 bases: TGTGCCAGCAATCCTATCGGCAGGGACGGCTACACCTTC. This sequence encodes CASNPIGRDGYTF.

The V gene is TRBV10-1, the J gene TRBJ2-1; D may be TRBD2 (6 bases). The CDR3 consists of 15 residues. Per germline, CDR1 WNHNN and CDR2 SYGVQD (reference sequence). V shed 5 bases and J shed 0 bases, with 11 bases lying between them. The CDR3 DNA follows: TGCGCCAGCAGTCCCGGGGGAAGCTCCTACAATGAGCAGTTCTTC. Translating it yields CASSPGGSSYNEQFF.

The rearrangement links TRBV12-3 or TRBV12-4 to TRBJ1-1; no clear D. V shed 7 bases and J shed 8 bases, with 17 bases lying between them. This CDR3 has 13 amino acids. As DNA, the CDR3 is TGTGCCAGCACCCCCCGGGGTAAAGGGGAAGCTTTCTTT. As protein: CASTPRGKGEAFF.

The chain has TRBV5-6 and TRBJ2-6, with D unresolved. Germline loops: CDR1 SGHDT, CDR2 YYEEEE. With 4 bases removed from V and 4 bases from J, the gap between germline ends came to 18 bases. The CDR3 is 17 amino acids. CDR3 coding DNA: TGTGCCAGCAGCCAAGGGCCCCTAGTCGCCGGGGCCAACGTCCTGACTTTC. As protein: CASSQGPLVAGANVLTF.

V is TRBV6-1 and J is TRBJ2-5; perhaps TRBD2 as D (5 bases). This CDR3 region has 14 residues. Germline CDR1 is MNHNS and CDR2 is SASEGT. Trimming shortened V by 6 bases and J by 3 bases, and 14 bases separated the two germline ends. CDR3: CASRPGGSEETQYF. CDR3 sequence (DNA): TGTGCCAGCAGGCCAGGAGGTAGCGAAGAGACCCAGTACTTC.

The table lists this clonotype with a count of one. The genes are TRBV25-1 and TRBJ1-5, with TRBD1 matching 10 bases. J was trimmed by 3 bases and V by 4 bases; bases with no gene match: 3. CDR1 and CDR2 from the germline V gene are MGHDK and SYGVNS. The CDR3 runs 15 residues. The chain's CDR3 is CASSGDRGDNQPQHF. CDR3 DNA: TGTGCCAGCAGTGGGGACAGGGGTGACAATCAGCCCCAGCATTTT. The full variable domain, completed using reference TRBV25-1 and TRBJ1-5, is EADIYQTPRYLVIGTGKKITLECSQTMGHDKMYWYQQDPGMELHLIHYSYGVNSTEKGDLSSESTVSRIRTEHFPLTLESARPSHTSQYLCASSGDRGDNQPQHFGDGTRLSIL.

The CDR3 DNA is TGTGCCAGCAGCTTAGACGGCCCAGGGGAGCAGTACTTC. The encoded protein is CASSLDGPGEQYF. The chain combines TRBV7-2 with TRBJ2-7; a weak D match, TRBD1 (5 bases). The germline CDR1 and CDR2 sequences are SGHTA and FQGNSA. V was clipped by 1 base and J by 7 bases, with 11 bases between them. This CDR3 is 13 amino acids long.

The chain joins TRBV24-1 to TRBJ1-2; D remains ambiguous. The V gene lost 4 bases and the J gene lost 9 bases, with 23 bases spanning the gap. Per germline, CDR1 KGHDR and CDR2 SFDVKD. The CDR3 loop spans 16 amino acids. The CDR3 here is CATSDRTQGTGSSYTF. The CDR3 DNA follows: TGTGCCACCAGTGACCGCACTCAAGGAACGGGGTCTAGCTACACCTTC.

CDR3 region: CSAYRVGEGGYTF. The DNA for the CDR3 is TGCAGCGCCTACAGGGTGGGGGAAGGGGGCTACACCTTC. The V gene is TRBV29-1, the J gene TRBJ1-2; a weak D match, TRBD1 (6 bases). Germline V gene sequence: CDR1 SQVTM, CDR2 ANQGSEA. This CDR3 comprises 13 residues. Trimming cost V 7 bases and J 8 bases, with 20 bases left between them. The full variable domain, rest sourced from reference TRBV29-1 and TRBJ1-2, is SAVISQKPSRDICQRGTSLTIQCQVDSQVTMMFWYRQQPGQSLTLIATANQGSEATYESGFVIDKFPISRPNLTFSTLTVSNMSPEDSSIYLCSAYRVGEGGYTFGSGTRLTVV.

The gene calls are TRBV20-1 and TRBJ1-1, with a weak D call TRBD1 (5 bases). The V and J ends lost 2 bases and 6 bases respectively, with 7 bases between them. The germline V gene has CDR1 DFQATT and CDR2 SNEGSKA (reference sequence). This CDR3 region has 11 residues. The CDR3 spells CSARWGPEAFF. The CDR3 DNA reads TGCAGTGCTAGATGGGGACCTGAAGCTTTCTTT.

The J gene is TRBJ1-2, the V gene TRBV5-6, with TRBD1 identical over 8 bases. The CDR3 is 14 amino acids. Germline V lookup: CDR1 SGHDT, CDR2 YYEEEE. The V and J ends lost 4 bases and 4 bases, in that order; junction bases with no gene match: 6. The CDR3 DNA reads TGTGCCAGCAGCCCAGACAGGGGCGGCTATGGCTACACCTTC. Translating it yields CASSPDRGGYGYTF.

The rearrangement uses TRBV7-8 and TRBJ1-4, with D uncertain. Trimming took off 2 bases at V and 3 bases at J, with 4 bases between the two ends. The length of the CDR3 is 13 residues. Germline assignment: CDR1 SGHVS and CDR2 FQNEAQ. The DNA for the CDR3 is TGTGCCAGCAGCTTACAGTCTAATGAAAAACTGTTTTTT. As protein: CASSLQSNEKLFF.

The chain uses TRBV11-2 and TRBJ2-7; the match to TRBD2 covers 11 bases. V was pared by 4 bases and J by 1 base, with 6 bases of the junction left unmatched. There are 16 residues in the CDR3. CDR1 SGHAT and CDR2 FQNNGV come from the germline V gene. CDR3 DNA sequence: TGTGCCAGCAGCTCCTTCGGGACTAGCGGATCCTACGAGCAGTACTTC. It specifies CASSSFGTSGSYEQYF.

The chain carries TRBV2 and TRBJ2-6, with TRBD1 as a possible D gene (5 bases). Germline V gene data show CDR1 as SNHLY and CDR2 as FYNNEI. The V end was cut by 8 bases, the J end by 5 bases, with 7 bases between. The CDR3 has 12 residues. The CDR3 sequence is CASSDRANVLTF. The CDR3 DNA sequence: TGTGCCAGCTCGGACAGGGCCAACGTCCTGACTTTC.

The genes are TRBV29-1 and TRBJ2-5, with D possibly being TRBD1 (7 bases). The CDR3 extends over 12 amino acids. CDR1 SQVTM and CDR2 ANQGSEA come from the germline V gene. With 7 bases removed from V and 5 bases from J, the gap between germline ends came to 14 bases. The DNA for the CDR3 is TGCAGCGGCGCGACAGGGAGGGAGACCCAGTACTTC. Its protein is CSGATGRETQYF.

The genes are TRBV3-1 and TRBJ2-1, with 8 bases matching TRBD1. Germline assignment: CDR1 LGHDT and CDR2 YNNKEL (reference sequence). The CDR3 contains 14 residues. J was trimmed by 4 bases and V by 5 bases; bases with no gene match: 4. The CDR3 region is CASSSRQGYNEQFF. The CDR3 coding sequence is TGTGCCAGCAGCTCGCGACAGGGGTACAATGAGCAGTTCTTC.

V gene TRBV4-1 combines with J gene TRBJ2-1, with 7 nucleotides matching TRBD2. Per germline, CDR1 MGHRA and CDR2 YSYEKL. V was pared by 1 base and J by 4 bases, with 7 bases of the junction left unmatched. The CDR3 covers 16 residues. The CDR3 here is CASSQGVLAKYNEQFF. DNA for the CDR3: TGCGCCAGCAGCCAAGGCGTACTAGCGAAATACAATGAGCAGTTCTTC.

The V and J genes are TRBV5-1 and TRBJ1-1; D not resolved. Trimming shortened V by 0 bases and J by 8 bases, and 8 bases separated the two germline ends. This CDR3 spans 12 amino acids. CDR1 and CDR2 (germline): SGHRS, YFSETQ. The CDR3 sequence is CASSLEGPEAFF. Written as DNA, the CDR3 is TGCGCCAGCAGCTTGGAGGGCCCGGAAGCTTTCTTT.